These 10 T cell receptor beta chains were sequenced from one sample in a study of CD8 T cells in ankylosing spondylitis. TCRdb reanalysed the 5' RACE reads using MiXCR and keeps one entry per CDR3 protein. Of a few hundred thousand distinct CDR3 sequences in the sample, under 20% were seen once. The sequencing input was blood, either unsorted or a sorted T cell fraction (not recorded which). Receptor source: a male donor with ankylosing spondylitis or in good health (not recorded which).

This clonotype was recorded a few times. The genes are TRBV20-1 and TRBJ2-7; the match to TRBD2 covers 8 bases. Losses at the gene ends were 0 bases for V and 2 bases for J; bases not matched to a gene: 9. The CDR3 is 16 amino acids. Germline values: CDR1 DFQATT, CDR2 SNEGSKA (reference sequence). In DNA, the CDR3 is TGCAGTGCTAGAGATCAGGAAGCGGGAGACGCCTACGAGCAGTACTTC. Translated, it gives CSARDQEAGDAYEQYF.

This clonotype was observed a few times. This sequence joins TRBV29-1 and TRBJ2-3; 8 bases align to TRBD1. CDR3 length: 13 amino acids. The germline gives CDR1 SQVTM, CDR2 ANQGSEA. The V gene end was trimmed by 7 bases and the J gene end by 2 bases; junction bases not matched to a gene: 5. The CDR3 sequence is CSGTGRITDTQYF. The CDR3 nucleotides read TGCAGCGGGACAGGGAGAATCACAGATACGCAGTATTTT.

This clonotype was counted only a few times. The chain recombines TRBV4-1 with TRBJ2-7, with 7 bases that match TRBD1. The germline V gene has CDR1 MGHRA and CDR2 YSYEKL. V lost 1 base, J lost 2 bases, and 5 bases stayed unmatched. The CDR3 runs 15 residues. The CDR3 sequence: CASSQGDSTPYEQYF. The CDR3 DNA is TGCGCCAGCAGCCAAGGGGACAGTACCCCCTACGAGCAGTACTTC.

The chain couples TRBV6-1 to TRBJ2-3; D could derive from TRBD1 or TRBD2 (5 bases each). Looked up from germline, CDR1 is MNHNS and CDR2 is SASEGT. CDR3 length equals 15 residues. V was shortened by 6 bases and J by 6 bases, with 19 bases between the two germline ends. In nucleotides, the CDR3 is TGTGCCAGCAGCCCGGGGCCCTCGCCCCTGGATACGCAGTATTTT. Encoded protein: CASSPGPSPLDTQYF.

The chain couples TRBV27 to TRBJ1-1; TRBD1 matches at 9 bases. Germline CDR1 reads MNHEY; CDR2 reads SMNVEV (reference sequence). The CDR3 consists of 16 residues. V was pared by 5 bases and J by 3 bases, with 10 bases of the junction left unmatched. The DNA for the CDR3 is TGTGCCAGCAGTGCTTCCGGGACAGGGTACGACACTGAAGCTTTCTTT. It translates to CASSASGTGYDTEAFF.

This clonotype was seen more than once but under ten times. This chain uses TRBV11-2 with TRBJ2-1; D remains ambiguous. Germline V lookup: CDR1 SGHAT, CDR2 FQNNGV. Trimming took 0 bases from V and 8 from J, leaving 5 bases between them. This CDR3 has 12 amino acids. Here the CDR3 reads CASSLELDEQFF. DNA of the CDR3: TGTGCCAGCAGCTTAGAGCTGGATGAGCAGTTCTTC.

This clonotype has just a few counts. The CDR3 bases are TGTGCCAGCAGTTCCAGGACTAGCGGGAGTTGGCAAGAGTTCCAGTACTTC. Amino acids: CASSSRTSGSWQEFQYF. The gene calls are TRBV12-3 or TRBV12-4 and TRBJ2-5; TRBD2 matches 13 bases. The CDR3 is 17 residues long. Trimming at V came to 4 bases and at J to 10 bases, leaving 15 bases not matched to a gene.

The V and J genes are TRBV10-3 and TRBJ2-7; 8 nucleotides match TRBD2. Trimming took 6 bases from V and 2 from J; bases not matched to a gene: 6. Germline-derived CDR1 and CDR2 are ENHRY and SYGVKD. The length of the CDR3 is 14 residues. CDR3 DNA: TGTGCCATCAGGCCACTAGCGGCCCCCTACGAGCAGTACTTC. Protein: CAIRPLAAPYEQYF.

This sequence joins TRBV7-6 and TRBJ2-7; D remains unclear. The germline gives CDR1 SGHVS, CDR2 FNYEAQ. The V end lost 4 bases, the J end lost 6 bases, and 7 bases lay between the germline ends. This CDR3 is 11 amino acids long. DNA of the CDR3: TGTGCCAGCAGCTCCGAGTCCGAGCAGTACTTC. Encoded protein: CASSSESEQYF.

This clonotype appeared a few times. The V gene is TRBV10-3, the J gene TRBJ2-3, with D perhaps TRBD2 (6 bases). V lost 2 bases, J lost 4 bases, and 13 bases lay in between. The CDR3 contains 15 residues. The germline CDR1 and CDR2 sequences are ENHRY and SYGVKD. The CDR3 loop is CAISEQRTNADTQYF. The CDR3 bases are TGTGCCATCAGTGAGCAACGGACTAATGCAGATACGCAGTATTTT.